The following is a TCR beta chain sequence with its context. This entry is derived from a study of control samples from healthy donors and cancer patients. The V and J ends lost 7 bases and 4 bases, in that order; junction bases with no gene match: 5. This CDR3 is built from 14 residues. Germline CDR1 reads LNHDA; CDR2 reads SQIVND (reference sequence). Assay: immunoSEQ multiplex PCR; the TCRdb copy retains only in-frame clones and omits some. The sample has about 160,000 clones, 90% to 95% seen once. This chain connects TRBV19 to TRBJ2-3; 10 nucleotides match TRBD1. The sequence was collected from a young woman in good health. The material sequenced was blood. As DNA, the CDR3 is TGTGCCAGTAAAGGACAGGGGGAGGCAGATACGCAGTATTTT. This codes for CASKGQGEADTQYF.